Below, 26 T cell receptor beta chains from the same sample are listed, as sequenced in a study of cytomegalovirus exposure and HLA in healthy donors. Use of 60 Vbeta and 13 Jbeta primers characterized the PCR. Sequenced by immunoSEQ multiplex PCR; TCRdb stores in-frame clones only, minus some. The table has about 150,000 clones, roughly 70% seen once. The sequenced material came from PBMCs. Receptor source: a man aged 30 to 39 in good health and CMV-seronegative.

The chain couples TRBV7-8 to TRBJ2-2; D is perhaps TRBD2 (6 bases). V lost 5 bases, J lost 1 base, and 14 bases lay in between. Looked up from germline, CDR1 is SGHVS and CDR2 is FQNEAQ. This CDR3 comprises 16 residues. CDR3 sequence: CASSPRAGLNTGELFF. The CDR3 DNA is TGTGCCAGCAGCCCCCGGGCGGGGTTGAACACCGGGGAGCTGTTTTTT. The full variable domain, its missing parts supplied by reference TRBV7-8 and TRBJ2-2, is GAGVSQSPRYKVAKRGQDVALRCDPISGHVSLFWYQQALGQGPEFLTYFQNEAQLDKSGLPSDRFFAERPEGSVSTLKIQRTQQEDSAVYLCASSPRAGLNTGELFFGEGSRLTVL.

Comments on this clone: One end of the junction varies from germline; a read error may be responsible. This chain uses TRBV5-6 with TRBJ2-1; no firm D call. The length of the CDR3 is 12 residues. Germline V lookup: CDR1 SGHDT, CDR2 YYEEEE. CDR3 sequence (DNA): TGTGCCAGCAGCTTCTCCCACAATGAGCAGTTCTTC. Its translation: CASSFSHNEQFF.

In its sample, this clone was seen a few times. The rearrangement links TRBV19 to TRBJ1-1; D might be TRBD1 (5 bases). Germline CDR1 is LNHDA and CDR2 is SQIVND (reference sequence). The V gene lost 5 bases and the J gene lost 3 bases, with 16 bases spanning the gap. This CDR3 region has 15 residues. The CDR3 loop reads CASSEGSGLDTEAFF. The CDR3 nucleotides are TGTGCCAGTAGTGAAGGATCAGGGTTAGACACTGAAGCTTTCTTT.

The chain employs TRBV6-1 and TRBJ1-1, with TRBD1 identical over 7 bases. Losses at the gene ends were 3 bases for V and 5 bases for J; bases not matched to a gene: 12. Germline V CDR1 and CDR2: MNHNS, SASEGT. The CDR3 runs to 16 residues. The DNA for the CDR3 is TGTGCCAGCAGTGAGCCCCCCCTAGGGGGCTCGACTGAAGCTTTCTTT. Its translation: CASSEPPLGGSTEAFF.

CDR3 in amino acids: CASSKTVGNTIYF. As DNA, the CDR3 is TGTGCCAGCAGCAAGACAGTGGGAAACACCATATATTTT. The chain combines TRBV28 with TRBJ1-3, with D tentatively TRBD1 (5 bases). Germline V gene sequence: CDR1 MDHEN, CDR2 SYDVKM. The V end was cut by 6 bases, the J end by 4 bases, with 10 bases between. The CDR3 has 13 amino acids.

This clone was detected only a few times. The chain combines TRBV28 with TRBJ1-5; D ambiguous. Germline CDR1 and CDR2: MDHEN and SYDVKM. The V and J ends lost 6 bases and 9 bases respectively, with 15 bases between them. The CDR3 totals 13 residues. The CDR3 sequence is CASSGRGQRPQHF. The CDR3 coding sequence is TGTGCCAGCAGCGGACGAGGGCAACGGCCCCAGCATTTT.

This rearrangement joins TRBV10-3 to TRBJ2-6, with TRBD1 matching over 7 bases. The CDR3 length is 16 residues. V dropped 3 bases and J dropped 2; count of bases not matched to a gene: 4. CDR1 ENHRY and CDR2 SYGVKD come from the germline V gene. The CDR3 region is CAISDRQGPGANVLTF. The CDR3, as DNA: TGTGCCATCAGTGACCGACAGGGTCCTGGGGCCAACGTCCTGACTTTC.

V usage is TRBV4-2 and J usage is TRBJ2-3; D gene uncertain. The CDR3 is 15 residues long. CDR1 and CDR2 (germline): LGHNA, YNFKEQ. The V and J ends lost 0 bases and 5 bases respectively, with 12 bases between them. CDR3 nucleotides: TGTGCCAGCAGCCAAGAGGAGCGAGTCCTAGATACGCAGTATTTT. It is translated as CASSQEERVLDTQYF.

The J gene is TRBJ2-1, the V gene TRBV9; 9 positions agree with TRBD2. Trimming took 4 bases from V and 0 from J; bases not matched to a gene: 8. From germline, CDR1 is SGDLS and CDR2 YYNGEE. The length of the CDR3 is 17 residues. The CDR3 bases are TGTGCCAGCAGCTCTTGGGCTAGCGGGGCCTCCTACAATGAGCAGTTCTTC. It is translated as CASSSWASGASYNEQFF.

The chain links TRBV10-3 to TRBJ2-1, with 9 bases identical to TRBD1. Germline-derived CDR1 and CDR2 are ENHRY and SYGVKD. This CDR3 is 13 amino acids long. Germline trimming cut 5 bases from V and 9 bases from J; bases unmatched to any gene: 5. In DNA form, the CDR3 reads TGTGCCATCAGTCGGGACAGGGTAGGTGAGCAGTTCTTC. Translating it yields CAISRDRVGEQFF.

This rearrangement joins TRBV6-5 to TRBJ2-7; D perhaps matches TRBD2 (6 bases). Germline V gives CDR1 MNHEY, CDR2 SVGAGI. Deletions cut 2 bases from V and 7 bases from J, with 6 bases between. The length of the CDR3 is 11 residues. CDR3 coding DNA: TGTGCCAGCAGTTACGGGAGGGAGCAGTACTTC. Protein product: CASSYGREQYF.

This rearrangement joins TRBV7-2 to TRBJ1-5; 8 bases are a match to TRBD1. The CDR3 runs to 14 residues. V lost 3 bases, J lost 6 bases, and 4 bases stayed unmatched. Germline CDR1 is SGHTA and CDR2 is FQGNSA. The CDR3 is CASSFSGGSQPQHF. The CDR3, as DNA: TGTGCCAGCAGCTTTTCAGGGGGCAGTCAGCCCCAGCATTTT.

The CDR3 region is CASSVQDFLRNTIYF. For the CDR3, the DNA is TGTGCCAGCAGCGTACAGGATTTTTTGAGAAACACCATATATTTT. The chain couples TRBV28 to TRBJ1-3; perhaps TRBD1 as D (5 bases). The CDR3 loop spans 15 amino acids. CDR1 is MDHEN, CDR2 SYDVKM, per germline. The V and J ends lost 6 bases and 5 bases respectively, with 17 bases between them.

This chain uses TRBV9 with TRBJ1-3; D is unresolved. Trimming stripped 4 bases from V and 0 bases from J, with 11 bases between. Germline V lookup: CDR1 SGDLS, CDR2 YYNGEE. The CDR3 sequence is 15 residues long. The CDR3 reads CASSTGLLSGNTIYF. The DNA for the CDR3 is TGTGCCAGCAGCACTGGACTGCTCTCTGGAAACACCATATATTTT.

With respect to this clone: One end of the junction fails to match germline, which may point to a read error. The rearrangement uses TRBV7-6 and TRBJ2-6; D possibly corresponds to TRBD1 (5 bases). Germline V lookup: CDR1 SGHVS, CDR2 FNYEAQ. CDR3 length: 16 amino acids. The CDR3 loop reads CASSPLESGGANGLTF. The CDR3 DNA reads TGTGCCAGCAGCCCACTGGAGAGTGGTGGGGCCAACGGCCTGACTTTC.

The chain links TRBV27 to TRBJ1-1, with D maybe TRBD1 (6 bases). CDR1 and CDR2 from the germline V gene are MNHEY and SMNVEV (reference sequence). This CDR3 comprises 15 residues. V shed 3 bases and J shed 5 bases, with 16 bases lying between them. The CDR3 spells CASSLGASLRTEAFF. DNA for the CDR3: TGTGCCAGCAGTTTGGGGGCCTCCTTGCGAACTGAAGCTTTCTTT.

This clone was counted between two and nine times. The chain is built from TRBV9 and TRBJ2-2, with TRBD2 identical over 11 bases. With V trimmed by 4 bases and J by 7 bases, 9 bases remained unmatched. Germline V gene data show CDR1 as SGDLS and CDR2 as YYNGEE. CDR3 size: 16 residues. CDR3 in DNA: TGTGCCAGCAGCTTCTTTAGCGGGGGGGCCGGCGGGGAGCTGTTTTTT. It codes for CASSFFSGGAGGELFF.

This clone has just one count. The chain couples TRBV18 to TRBJ1-5; D is possibly TRBD1 (6 bases). The CDR3 is 15 residues long. Per the germline V gene, CDR1 is KGHSH and CDR2 is LQKENI. V lost 3 bases and J 6 bases, leaving 15 bases between the germline ends. CDR3 in amino acids: CASSPQGFAGQPQHF. CDR3 sequence (DNA): TGTGCCAGCTCACCTCAGGGGTTTGCGGGTCAGCCCCAGCATTTT.

The CDR3 here is CASSQDGRSTDTQYF. CDR3 coding DNA: TGCGCCAGCAGCCAAGACGGCAGGAGCACAGATACGCAGTATTTT. The J gene is TRBJ2-3, the V gene TRBV4-1, with D hard to call. Germline V gene sequence: CDR1 MGHRA, CDR2 YSYEKL. V was trimmed by 0 bases and J by 0 bases, leaving 7 bases between them. The CDR3 runs 15 residues.

The table lists this clone with a few counts. This sequence joins TRBV4-1 and TRBJ1-2; the match to TRBD1 covers 10 bases. Trimming took 0 bases from V and 14 from J; bases not matched to a gene: 9. CDR3 length: 14 residues. Germline V gene lookup returns CDR1 MGHRA and CDR2 YSYEKL. The CDR3 region is CASSQDSKDRGLTF. The CDR3 DNA sequence: TGCGCCAGCAGCCAAGACTCGAAGGACAGGGGGTTAACCTTC.

This clone was recorded once. The V and J genes are TRBV7-9 and TRBJ1-1; 7 bases are a match to TRBD1. The CDR3 runs 15 residues. Germline V gene lookup returns CDR1 SEHNR and CDR2 FQNEAQ (reference sequence). The ends lost 5 bases at V and 3 bases at J; junction bases unmatched: 9. CDR3 sequence: CASSREGASYTEAFF. The CDR3 nucleotides are TGTGCCAGCAGCCGGGAGGGGGCGTCTTACACTGAAGCTTTCTTT.

The rearrangement uses TRBV9 and TRBJ2-1; 7 nucleotides align to TRBD2. This CDR3 has 15 residues. Germline values: CDR1 SGDLS, CDR2 YYNGEE. The trim removed 3 bases at V and 2 bases at J, leaving 5 bases unmatched. CDR3 in amino acids: CASSEGLAAYNEQFF. Written as DNA, the CDR3 is TGTGCCAGCAGCGAAGGGCTAGCGGCCTACAATGAGCAGTTCTTC.

CDR3 region: CASSFWAGANVLTF. CDR3 bases: TGTGCCAGCAGTTTCTGGGCCGGGGCCAACGTCCTGACTTTC. The rearrangement links TRBV28 to TRBJ2-6, with no clear D. The CDR3 spans 14 residues. Germline CDR1 is MDHEN and CDR2 is SYDVKM. The V and J ends lost 3 bases and 4 bases respectively, with 7 bases between them.

This clone was counted a few times. The chain has TRBV20-1 and TRBJ2-1; D remains unclear. The CDR3 has 10 amino acids. V lost 5 bases to trimming and J lost 9 bases, with 8 bases between them. Germline loops: CDR1 DFQATT, CDR2 SNEGSKA (reference sequence). The CDR3: CSAGVVEQFF. The DNA of the CDR3 is TGCAGTGCTGGTGTAGTTGAGCAGTTCTTC.

In the case of this clone: The junction shows a germline mismatch at one end, possibly a read error. This sequence joins TRBV19 and TRBJ2-6; 7 bases match TRBD1. The CDR3 extends over 15 amino acids. Looked up from germline, CDR1 is LNHDA and CDR2 is SQIVND (reference sequence). DNA of the CDR3: TGTGCCAGTACTCGGGACAGTTCTGGGGCCAACGGCCTGACTTTC. It is translated as CASTRDSSGANGLTF.

This clone was detected only once. The chain recombines TRBV28 with TRBJ2-7; 8 nucleotides line up with TRBD1. The germline gives CDR1 MDHEN, CDR2 SYDVKM. The CDR3 length is 13 residues. The V segment lost 7 bases and the J segment 3 bases; nucleotides outside the gene matches: 5. Here the CDR3 reads CASNFGQGYEQYF. The CDR3 bases are TGTGCCAGCAATTTCGGACAGGGCTACGAGCAGTACTTC.